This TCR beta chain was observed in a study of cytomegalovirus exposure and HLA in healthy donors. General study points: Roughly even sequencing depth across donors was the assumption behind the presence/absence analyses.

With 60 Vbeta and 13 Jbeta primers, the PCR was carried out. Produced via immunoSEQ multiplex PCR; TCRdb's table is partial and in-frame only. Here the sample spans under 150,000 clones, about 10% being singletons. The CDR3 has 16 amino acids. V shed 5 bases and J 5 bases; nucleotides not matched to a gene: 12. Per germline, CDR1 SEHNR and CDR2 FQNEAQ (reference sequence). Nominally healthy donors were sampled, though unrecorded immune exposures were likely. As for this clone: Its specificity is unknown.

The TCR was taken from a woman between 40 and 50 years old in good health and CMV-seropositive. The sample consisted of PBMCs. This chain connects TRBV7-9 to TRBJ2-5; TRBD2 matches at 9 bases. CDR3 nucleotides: TGTGCCAGCAGCCTCGCCGGGCGGGGGGGCCGGGAGACCCAGTACTTC. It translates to CASSLAGRGGRETQYF.